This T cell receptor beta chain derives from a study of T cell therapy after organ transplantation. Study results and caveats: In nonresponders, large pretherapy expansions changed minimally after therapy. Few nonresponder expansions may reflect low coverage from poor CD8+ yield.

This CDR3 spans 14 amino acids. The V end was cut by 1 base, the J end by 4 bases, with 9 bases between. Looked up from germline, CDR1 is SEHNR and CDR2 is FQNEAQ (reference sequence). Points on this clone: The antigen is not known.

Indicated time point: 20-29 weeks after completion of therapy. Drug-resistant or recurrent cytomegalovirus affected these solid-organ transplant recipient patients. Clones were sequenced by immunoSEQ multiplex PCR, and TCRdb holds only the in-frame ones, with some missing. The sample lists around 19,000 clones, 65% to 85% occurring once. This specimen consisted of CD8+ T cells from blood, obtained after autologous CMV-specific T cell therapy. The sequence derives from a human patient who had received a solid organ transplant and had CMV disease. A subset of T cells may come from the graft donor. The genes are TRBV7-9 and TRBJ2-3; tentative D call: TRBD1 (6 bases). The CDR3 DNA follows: TGTGCCAGCAGCTTAGTAGAGGGGGCAGATACGCAGTATTTT. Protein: CASSLVEGADTQYF.